These 2 T cell receptor beta chains were sequenced from one sample in a study of cytomegalovirus exposure and HLA in healthy donors. The method was immunoSEQ multiplex PCR; TCRdb's version includes in-frame clones alone and lacks a portion of them. This sample has some 160,000 clones; 85% to 90% occur once, and the top ten carry 2.5% to 3.5%. Sequencing was carried out using PBMCs. The receptors were gathered from a man aged 18 to 29 in good health and CMV-seronegative.

The chain uses TRBV5-6 and TRBJ2-2; TRBD1 matches at 7 bases. CDR1 is SGHDT, CDR2 YYEEEE, per germline. V trimming: 2 bases; J trimming: 3 bases; junction bases outside the gene matches: 1. The CDR3 has 14 residues. CDR3 sequence: CASSFDRDTGELFF. DNA for the CDR3: TGTGCCAGCAGCTTTGACAGGGACACCGGGGAGCTGTTTTTT.

V gene TRBV7-8 combines with J gene TRBJ2-5; TRBD2 is a possible D gene (7 bases). Germline CDR1 reads SGHVS; CDR2 reads FQNEAQ. This CDR3 contains 17 residues. V was clipped by 1 base and J by 4 bases, with 19 bases between them. The CDR3 region has the DNA TGTGCCAGCAGCTTAGATCGGAAAAGGGGGAGGGTAGAGACCCAGTACTTC. Translating it yields CASSLDRKRGRVETQYF.